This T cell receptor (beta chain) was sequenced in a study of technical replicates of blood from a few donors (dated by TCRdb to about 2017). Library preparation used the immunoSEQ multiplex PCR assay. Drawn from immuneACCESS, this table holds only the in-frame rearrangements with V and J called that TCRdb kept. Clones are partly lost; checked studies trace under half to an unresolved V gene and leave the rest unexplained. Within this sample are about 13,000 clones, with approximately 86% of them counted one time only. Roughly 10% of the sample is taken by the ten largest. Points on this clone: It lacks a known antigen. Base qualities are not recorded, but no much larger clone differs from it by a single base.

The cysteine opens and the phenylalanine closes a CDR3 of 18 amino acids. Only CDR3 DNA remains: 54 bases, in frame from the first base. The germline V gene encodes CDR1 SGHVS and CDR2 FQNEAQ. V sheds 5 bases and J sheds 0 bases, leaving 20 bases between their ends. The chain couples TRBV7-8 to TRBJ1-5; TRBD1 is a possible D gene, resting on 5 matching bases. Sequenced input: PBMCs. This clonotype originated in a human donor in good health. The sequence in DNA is TGTGCCAGCAGCAACCCCCGGGGGGTCGCTTATAGCAATCAGCCCCAGCATTTT. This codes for CASSNPRGVAYSNQPQHF.